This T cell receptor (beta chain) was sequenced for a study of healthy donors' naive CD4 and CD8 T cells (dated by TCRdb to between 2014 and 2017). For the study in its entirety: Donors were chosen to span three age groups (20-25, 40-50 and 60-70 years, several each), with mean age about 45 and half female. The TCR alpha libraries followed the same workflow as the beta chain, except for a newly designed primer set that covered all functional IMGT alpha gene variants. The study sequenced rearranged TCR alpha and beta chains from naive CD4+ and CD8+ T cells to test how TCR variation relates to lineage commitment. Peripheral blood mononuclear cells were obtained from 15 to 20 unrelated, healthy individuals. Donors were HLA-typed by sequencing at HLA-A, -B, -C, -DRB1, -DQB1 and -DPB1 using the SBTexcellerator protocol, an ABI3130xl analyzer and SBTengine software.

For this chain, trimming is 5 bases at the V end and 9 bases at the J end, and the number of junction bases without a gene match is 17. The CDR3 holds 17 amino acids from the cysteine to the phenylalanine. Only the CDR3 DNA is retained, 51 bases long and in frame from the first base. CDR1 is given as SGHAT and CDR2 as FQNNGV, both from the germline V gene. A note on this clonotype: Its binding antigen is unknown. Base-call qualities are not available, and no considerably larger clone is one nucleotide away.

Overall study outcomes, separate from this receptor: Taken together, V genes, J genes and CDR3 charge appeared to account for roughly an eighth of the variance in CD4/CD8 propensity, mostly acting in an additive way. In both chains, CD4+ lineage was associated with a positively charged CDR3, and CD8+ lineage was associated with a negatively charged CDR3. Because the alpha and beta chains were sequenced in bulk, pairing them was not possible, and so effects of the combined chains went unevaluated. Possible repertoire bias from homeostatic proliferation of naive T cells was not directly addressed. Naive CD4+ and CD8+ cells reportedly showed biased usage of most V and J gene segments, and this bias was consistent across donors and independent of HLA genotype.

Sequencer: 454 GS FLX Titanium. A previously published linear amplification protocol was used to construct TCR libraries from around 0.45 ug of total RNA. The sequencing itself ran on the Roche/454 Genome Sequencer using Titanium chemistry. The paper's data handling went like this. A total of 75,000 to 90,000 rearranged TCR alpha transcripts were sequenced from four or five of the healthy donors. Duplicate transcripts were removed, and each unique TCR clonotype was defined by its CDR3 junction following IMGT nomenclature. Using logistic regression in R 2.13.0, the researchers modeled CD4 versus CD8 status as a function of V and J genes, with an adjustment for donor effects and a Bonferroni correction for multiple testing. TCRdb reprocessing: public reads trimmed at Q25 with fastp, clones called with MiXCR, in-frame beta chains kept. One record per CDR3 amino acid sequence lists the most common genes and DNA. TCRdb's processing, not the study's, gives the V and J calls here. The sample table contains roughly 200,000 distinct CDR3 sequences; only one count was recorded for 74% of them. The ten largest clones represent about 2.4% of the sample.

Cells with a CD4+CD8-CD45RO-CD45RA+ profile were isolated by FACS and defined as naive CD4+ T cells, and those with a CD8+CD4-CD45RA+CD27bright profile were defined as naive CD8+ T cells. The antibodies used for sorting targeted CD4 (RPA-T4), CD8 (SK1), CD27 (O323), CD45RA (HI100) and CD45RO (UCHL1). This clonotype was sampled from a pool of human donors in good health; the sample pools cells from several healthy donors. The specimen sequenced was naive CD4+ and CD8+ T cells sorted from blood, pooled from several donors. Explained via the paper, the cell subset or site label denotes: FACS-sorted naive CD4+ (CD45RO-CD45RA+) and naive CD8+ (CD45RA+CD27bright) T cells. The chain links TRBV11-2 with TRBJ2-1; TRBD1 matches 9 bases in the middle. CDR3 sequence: CASSPRPGTGILGEQFF. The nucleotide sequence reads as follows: TGTGCCAGCAGCCCCCGCCCCGGGACAGGGATTCTCGGTGAGCAGTTCTTC. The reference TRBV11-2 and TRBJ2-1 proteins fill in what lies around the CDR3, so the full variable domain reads EAGVAQSPRYKIIEKRQSVAFWCNPISGHATLYWYQQILGQGPKLLIQFQNNGVVDDSQLPKDRFSAERLKGVDSTLKIQPAKLEDSAVYLCASSPRPGTGILGEQFFGPGTRLTVL.